This T cell receptor beta chain was profiled in a study of low-dose radiotherapy and immunotherapy resistance in tumors. Trimming took off 5 bases at V and 0 bases at J, with 23 bases between the two ends. CDR1 is DFQATT, CDR2 SNEGSKA, per germline (reference sequence). The CDR3 extends over 17 amino acids. This clonotype has only a few counts. TRAV- and TRBV-specific primers primed first-strand cDNA, covering alpha and beta chains. The PCR that amplified TCRs ran for approximately 18 cycles, relying on a constant-region primer and a V-primer adapter. mRNA isolates were amplified via in vitro transcription. TCRdb passed the reads through MiXCR, listing each CDR3 protein once. The repertoire holds tens of thousands of distinct CDR3 sequences, with 15% to 20% as singletons. Time point described: before trial treatment.

The rearrangement links TRBV20-1 to TRBJ2-7, with D possibly being TRBD2 (6 bases). The material was PBMCs, obtained before treatment. The origin of this receptor is a male donor with prostate cancer. The CDR3 coding sequence is TGCAGTGCTGCTCTTCGGGGCCTAGCGAGCCCCTCCTACGAGCAGTACTTC. As protein: CSAALRGLASPSYEQYF.